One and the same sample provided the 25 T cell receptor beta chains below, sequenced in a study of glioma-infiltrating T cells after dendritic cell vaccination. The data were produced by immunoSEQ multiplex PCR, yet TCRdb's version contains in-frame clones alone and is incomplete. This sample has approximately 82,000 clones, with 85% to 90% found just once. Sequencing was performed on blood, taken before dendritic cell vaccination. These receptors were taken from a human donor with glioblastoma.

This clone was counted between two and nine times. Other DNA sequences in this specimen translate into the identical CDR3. This CDR3 is CASSLRQGGKGQYF. In nucleotides, the CDR3 is TGTGCCAGCAGCTTAAGGCAGGGCGGCAAGGGGCAGTACTTC. This sequence joins TRBV7-9 and TRBJ2-7; a possible D gene is TRBD1 (5 bases). This CDR3 spans 14 amino acids. Trimming removed 2 bases from V and 9 bases from J, with 17 bases in between. Looked up from germline, CDR1 is SEHNR and CDR2 is FQNEAQ (reference sequence). The variable domain in full, with the rest retrieved from reference TRBV7-9 and TRBJ2-7, is DTGVSQNPRHKITKRGQNVTFRCDPISEHNRLYWYRQTLGQGPEFLTYFQNEAQLEKSRLLSDRFSAERPKGSFSTLEIQRTEQGDSAMYLCASSLRQGGKGQYFGPGTRLTVT.

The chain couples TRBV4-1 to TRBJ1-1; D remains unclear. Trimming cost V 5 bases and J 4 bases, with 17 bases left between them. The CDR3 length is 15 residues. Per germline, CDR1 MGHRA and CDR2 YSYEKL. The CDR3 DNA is TGCGCCAGCAGCTATACAAGCGGGGAGATCACTGAAGCTTTCTTT. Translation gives CASSYTSGEITEAFF.

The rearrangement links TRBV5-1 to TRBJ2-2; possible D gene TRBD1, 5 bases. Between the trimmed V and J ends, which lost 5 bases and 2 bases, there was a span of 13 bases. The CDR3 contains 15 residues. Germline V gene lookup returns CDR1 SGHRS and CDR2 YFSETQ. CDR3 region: CASRPTELNTGELFF. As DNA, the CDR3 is TGCGCCAGCAGGCCGACAGAATTAAACACCGGGGAGCTGTTTTTT.

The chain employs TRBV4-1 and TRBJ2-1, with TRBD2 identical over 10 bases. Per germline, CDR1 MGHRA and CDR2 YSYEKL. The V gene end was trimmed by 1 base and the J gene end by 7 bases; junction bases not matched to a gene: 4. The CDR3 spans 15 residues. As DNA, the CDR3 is TGCGCCAGCAGCCAAGGTCTAGCGGGAGCGAATGAGCAGTTCTTC. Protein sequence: CASSQGLAGANEQFF.

The CDR3 DNA sequence: TGTGCCAGCTCACCAGGGACAGGAGAGAGGGAGACCCAGTACTTC. Amino acids: CASSPGTGERETQYF. The V and J genes are TRBV18 and TRBJ2-5; 8 bases line up with TRBD1. CDR1 KGHSH and CDR2 LQKENI come from the germline V gene. V shed 2 bases, J shed 5 bases, and the junction held 7 bases outside the gene matches. The CDR3 is 15 residues long. The variable domain in full, completed from reference TRBV18 and TRBJ2-5, reads NAGVMQNPRHLVRRRGQEARLRCSPMKGHSHVYWYRQLPEEGLKFMVYLQKENIIDESGMPKERFSAEFPKEGPSILRIQQVVRGDSAAYFCASSPGTGERETQYFGPGTRLLVL.

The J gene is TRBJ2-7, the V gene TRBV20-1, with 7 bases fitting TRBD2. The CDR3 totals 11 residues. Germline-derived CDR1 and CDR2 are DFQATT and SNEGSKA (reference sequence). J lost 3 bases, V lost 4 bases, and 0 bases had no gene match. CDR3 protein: CSAKRDYEQYF. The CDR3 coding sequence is TGCAGTGCTAAGCGGGACTACGAGCAGTACTTC.

The CDR3 protein is CASSQDRGSNYGYTF. The CDR3 region has the DNA TGTGCCAGCAGCCAAGACCGGGGGTCCAACTATGGCTACACCTTC. The chain links TRBV4-2 to TRBJ1-2, with a tentative D call TRBD1 (5 bases). Germline-derived CDR1 and CDR2 are LGHNA and YNFKEQ. This CDR3 has 15 amino acids. V dropped 0 bases and J dropped 2 bases, with 10 bases sitting between them.

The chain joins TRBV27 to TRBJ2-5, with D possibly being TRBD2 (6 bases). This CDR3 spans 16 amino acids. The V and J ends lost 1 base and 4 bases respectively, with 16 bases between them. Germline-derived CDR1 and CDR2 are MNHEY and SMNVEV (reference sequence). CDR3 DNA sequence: TGTGCCAGCAGTTTATTACGGGGGACGGGGGTAGAGACCCAGTACTTC. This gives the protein CASSLLRGTGVETQYF.

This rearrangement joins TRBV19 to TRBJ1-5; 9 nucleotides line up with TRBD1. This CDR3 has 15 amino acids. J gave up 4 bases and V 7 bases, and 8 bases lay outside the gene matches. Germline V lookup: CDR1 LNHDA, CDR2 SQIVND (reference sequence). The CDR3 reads CASTTDRGTNQPQHF. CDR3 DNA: TGTGCCAGTACCACGGACAGGGGCACAAATCAGCCCCAGCATTTT.

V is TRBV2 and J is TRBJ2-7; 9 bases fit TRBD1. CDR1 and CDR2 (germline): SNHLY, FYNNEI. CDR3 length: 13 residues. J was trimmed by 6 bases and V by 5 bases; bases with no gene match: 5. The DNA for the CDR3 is TGTGCCAGCAGTCCCGGGACAGGGTTCGAGCAGTACTTC. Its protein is CASSPGTGFEQYF.

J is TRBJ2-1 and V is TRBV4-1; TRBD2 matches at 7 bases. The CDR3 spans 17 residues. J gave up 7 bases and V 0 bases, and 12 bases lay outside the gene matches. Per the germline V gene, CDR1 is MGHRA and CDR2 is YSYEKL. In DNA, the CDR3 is TGCGCCAGCAGCCAAGAAGGGCGCGGGAGTGCAAGGAATGAGCAGTTCTTC. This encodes CASSQEGRGSARNEQFF.

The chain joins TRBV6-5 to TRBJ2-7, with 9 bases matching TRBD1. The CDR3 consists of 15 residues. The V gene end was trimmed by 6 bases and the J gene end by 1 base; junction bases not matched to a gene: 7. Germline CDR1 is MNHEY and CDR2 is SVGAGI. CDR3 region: CASRRSGQGSYEQYF. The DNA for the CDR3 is TGTGCCAGCAGAAGGAGTGGACAGGGGTCCTACGAGCAGTACTTC.

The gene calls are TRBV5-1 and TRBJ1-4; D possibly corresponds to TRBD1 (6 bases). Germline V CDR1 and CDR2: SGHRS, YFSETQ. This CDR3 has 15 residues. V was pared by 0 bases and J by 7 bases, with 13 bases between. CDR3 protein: CASSLDGGAPEKLFF. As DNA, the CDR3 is TGCGCCAGCAGCTTGGATGGGGGCGCCCCTGAAAAACTGTTTTTT. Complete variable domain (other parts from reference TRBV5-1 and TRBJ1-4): KAGVTQTPRYLIKTRGQQVTLSCSPISGHRSVSWYQQTPGQGLQFLFEYFSETQRNKGNFPGRFSGRQFSNSRSEMNVSTLELGDSALYLCASSLDGGAPEKLFFGSGTQLSVL.

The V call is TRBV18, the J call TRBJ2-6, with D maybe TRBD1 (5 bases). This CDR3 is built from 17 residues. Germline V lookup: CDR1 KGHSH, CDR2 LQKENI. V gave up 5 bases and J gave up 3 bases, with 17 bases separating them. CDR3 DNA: TGTGCCAGCTCAGCTGCTGTACTCGACAGTGGGGCCAACGTCCTGACTTTC. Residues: CASSAAVLDSGANVLTF.

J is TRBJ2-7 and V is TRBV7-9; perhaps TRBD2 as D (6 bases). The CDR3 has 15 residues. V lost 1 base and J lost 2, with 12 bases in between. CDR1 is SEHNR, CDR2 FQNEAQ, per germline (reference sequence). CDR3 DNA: TGTGCCAGCAGCTTAGGCGGGACGACGACCTACGAGCAGTACTTC. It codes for CASSLGGTTTYEQYF.

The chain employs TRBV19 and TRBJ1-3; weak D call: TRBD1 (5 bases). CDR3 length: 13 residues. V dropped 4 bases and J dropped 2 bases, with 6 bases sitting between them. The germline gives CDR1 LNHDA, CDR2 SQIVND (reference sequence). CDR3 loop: CASSTGPGNTIYF. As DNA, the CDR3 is TGTGCCAGTAGTACAGGGCCTGGAAACACCATATATTTT. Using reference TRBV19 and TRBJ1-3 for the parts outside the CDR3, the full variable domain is DGGITQSPKYLFRKEGQNVTLSCEQNLNHDAMYWYRQDPGQGLRLIYYSQIVNDFQKGDIAEGYSVSREKKESFPLTVTSAQKNPTAFYLCASSTGPGNTIYFGEGSWLTVV.

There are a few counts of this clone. The CDR3 loop reads CASSFGQGQRNSPLHF. CDR3 coding DNA: TGTGCCAGCAGCTTCGGACAGGGGCAGAGAAATTCACCCCTCCACTTT. The chain combines TRBV7-8 with TRBJ1-6; TRBD1 aligns across 9 bases. Germline loops: CDR1 SGHVS, CDR2 FQNEAQ. The J segment lost 7 bases and the V segment lost 3 bases, leaving 7 bases of the junction unmatched. The CDR3 covers 16 residues.

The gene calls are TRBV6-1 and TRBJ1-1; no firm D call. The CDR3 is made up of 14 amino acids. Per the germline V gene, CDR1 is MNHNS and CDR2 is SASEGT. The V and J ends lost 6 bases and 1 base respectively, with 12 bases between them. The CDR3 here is CASRLGLTNTEAFF. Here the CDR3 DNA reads TGTGCCAGCAGATTAGGACTGACGAACACTGAAGCTTTCTTT.

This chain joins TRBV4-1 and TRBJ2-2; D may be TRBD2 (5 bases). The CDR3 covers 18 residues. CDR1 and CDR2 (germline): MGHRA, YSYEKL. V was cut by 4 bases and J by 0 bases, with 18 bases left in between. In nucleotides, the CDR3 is TGCGCCAGCAGCCGAGAAGTCAACGGACTGGCGAACACCGGGGAGCTGTTTTTT. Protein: CASSREVNGLANTGELFF.

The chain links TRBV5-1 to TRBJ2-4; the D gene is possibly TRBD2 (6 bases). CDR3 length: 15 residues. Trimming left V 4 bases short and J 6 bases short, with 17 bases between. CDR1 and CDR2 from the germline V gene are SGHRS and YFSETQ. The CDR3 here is CASSRDPEGINIQYF. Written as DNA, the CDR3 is TGCGCCAGCAGCAGAGACCCGGAGGGGATAAACATTCAGTACTTC.

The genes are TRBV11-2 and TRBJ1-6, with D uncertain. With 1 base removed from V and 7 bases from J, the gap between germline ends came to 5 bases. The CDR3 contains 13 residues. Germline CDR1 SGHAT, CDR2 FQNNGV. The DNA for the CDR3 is TGTGCCAGCAGCTTAGCGTCGAATTCACCCCTCCACTTT. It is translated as CASSLASNSPLHF.

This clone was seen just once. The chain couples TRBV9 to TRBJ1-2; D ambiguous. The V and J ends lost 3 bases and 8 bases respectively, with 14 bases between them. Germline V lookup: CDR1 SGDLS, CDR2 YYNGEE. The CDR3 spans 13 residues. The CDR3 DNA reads TGTGCCAGCAGCGGCCCCGGGAGTCAGGGCTACACCTTC. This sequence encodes CASSGPGSQGYTF.

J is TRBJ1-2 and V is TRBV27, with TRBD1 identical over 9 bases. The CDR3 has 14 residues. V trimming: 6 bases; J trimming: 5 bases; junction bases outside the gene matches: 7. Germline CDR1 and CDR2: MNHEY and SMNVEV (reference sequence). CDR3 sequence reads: CASSQSDRGYGYTF. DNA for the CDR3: TGTGCCAGCAGCCAGTCGGACAGGGGTTATGGCTACACCTTC.

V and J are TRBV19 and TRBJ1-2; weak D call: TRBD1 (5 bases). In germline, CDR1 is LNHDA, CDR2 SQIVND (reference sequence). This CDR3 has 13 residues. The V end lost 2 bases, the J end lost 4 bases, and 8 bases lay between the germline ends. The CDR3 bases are TGTGCCAGTAGTATACCAGGGTCCTATGGCTACACCTTC. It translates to CASSIPGSYGYTF.

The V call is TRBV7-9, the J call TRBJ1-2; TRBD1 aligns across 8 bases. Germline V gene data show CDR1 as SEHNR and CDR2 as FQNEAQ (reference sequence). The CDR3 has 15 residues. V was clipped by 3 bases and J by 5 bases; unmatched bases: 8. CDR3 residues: CASSFPGQGGYGYTF. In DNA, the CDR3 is TGTGCCAGCAGCTTCCCCGGACAGGGAGGGTATGGCTACACCTTC.